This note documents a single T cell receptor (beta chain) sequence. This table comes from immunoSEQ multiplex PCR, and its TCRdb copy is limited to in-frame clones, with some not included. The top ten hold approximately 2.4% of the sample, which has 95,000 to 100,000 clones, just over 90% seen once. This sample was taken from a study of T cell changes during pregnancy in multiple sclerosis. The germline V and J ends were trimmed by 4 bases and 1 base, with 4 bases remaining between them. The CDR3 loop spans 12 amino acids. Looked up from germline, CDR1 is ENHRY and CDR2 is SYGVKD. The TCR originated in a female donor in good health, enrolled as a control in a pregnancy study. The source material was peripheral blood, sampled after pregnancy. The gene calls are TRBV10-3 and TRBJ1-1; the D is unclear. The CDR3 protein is CAISARNTEAFF. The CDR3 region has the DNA TGTGCCATCAGTGCCAGGAACACTGAAGCTTTCTTT.